Below, 32 T cell receptor beta chains from the same sample are listed, as sequenced in a study of metastatic and nonmetastatic thyroid tumors (dated by TCRdb to 2018 to 2020). The library was prepared using PCR. Instrument on record: Illumina HiSeq 4000. Clones were called with MiXCR by TCRdb after fastp trimmed the public reads at Q25, and only in-frame beta chains were retained. In all, the sample holds 29,000 or so clones, and 4% to 5% of those were seen once. The leading ten clones occupy around 20% of the sample. Before undergoing thyroid surgery, none of the patients had been given any kind of treatment. Sequenced: blood. These receptors came from a female donor with papillary thyroid cancer or a benign thyroid nodule (not recorded which). Some clones in this sample may be carry-over from other donors' samples.

With regard to this clone: This may be a read error, as it is one base from a much larger clone. This sequence joins TRBV3-1 and TRBJ2-1; D remains ambiguous. Trimming shortened V by 0 bases and J by 10 bases, and 7 bases separated the two germline ends. CDR3 length: 12 amino acids. Germline V gene lookup returns CDR1 LGHDT and CDR2 YNNKEL (reference sequence). Here the CDR3 reads CASSQDIKEQFF. The CDR3 DNA reads as TGTGCCAGCAGCCAAGATATAAAAGAGCAGTTCTTC.

This clone appeared a few times. The chain has TRBV15 and TRBJ2-5, with 7 positions matching TRBD1. Per the germline V gene, CDR1 is LNHNV and CDR2 is YYDKDF (reference sequence). J was trimmed by 4 bases and V by 10 bases; bases with no gene match: 15. The CDR3 consists of 15 residues. This CDR3 is CASGKDTGAPETQYF. Here the CDR3 DNA reads TGTGCCAGCGGCAAAGATACAGGGGCCCCAGAGACCCAGTACTTC.

This clone was picked up many times. V usage is TRBV3-1 and J usage is TRBJ2-7, with D unclear. Per germline, CDR1 LGHDT and CDR2 YNNKEL (reference sequence). CDR3 length: 12 residues. V was trimmed by 3 bases and J by 2 bases, leaving 5 bases between them. CDR3 amino acids: CASSHSAYEQYF. In DNA, the CDR3 is TGTGCCAGCAGCCACTCAGCCTACGAGCAGTACTTC.

The chain carries TRBV6-4 and TRBJ1-6; D gene unclear. The CDR3 runs 14 residues. The V gene's germline CDR1 is MRHNA and CDR2 SNTAGT. V was clipped by 3 bases and J by 9 bases, with 12 bases between them. The CDR3 loop reads CASSEAGMGSPLHF. CDR3 nucleotides: TGTGCCAGCAGTGAGGCAGGAATGGGTTCACCCCTCCACTTT.

The chain uses TRBV2 and TRBJ1-1; TRBD1 matches 7 bases. CDR1 and CDR2 (germline): SNHLY, FYNNEI. This CDR3 has 15 amino acids. V gave up 8 bases and J gave up 4 bases; unmatched junction bases: 13. The CDR3 region has the DNA TGTGCCAGCGGCTCCGGACAGGCTGCGGTCACTGAAGCTTTCTTT. Encoded protein: CASGSGQAAVTEAFF.

At least ten counts were recorded for this clone. V and J are TRBV5-5 and TRBJ2-5; D may correspond to TRBD1 or TRBD2 (6 bases each). The length of the CDR3 is 15 residues. Germline V lookup: CDR1 SGHKS, CDR2 YYEKEE (reference sequence). Deletions cut 4 bases from V and 1 base from J, with 14 bases between. CDR3 sequence: CASSHPGASQETQYF. The CDR3 region has the DNA TGTGCCAGCAGCCATCCGGGGGCCTCCCAAGAGACCCAGTACTTC. Full variable domain (missing parts from reference TRBV5-5 and TRBJ2-5): DAGVTQSPTHLIKTRGQQVTLRCSPISGHKSVSWYQQVLGQGPQFIFQYYEKEERGRGNFPDRFSARQFPNYSSELNVNALLLGDSALYLCASSHPGASQETQYFGPGTRLLVL.

On this clone itself: At one boundary the junction diverges from the germline segment, which might be a read error. The chain employs TRBV6-1 and TRBJ2-6; the D gene is possibly TRBD1 (5 bases). The CDR3 contains 15 residues. Germline V gene data show CDR1 as MNHNS and CDR2 as SASEGT. DNA for the CDR3: TGTGCCAGCAGTGGAGCAGATAGTGGGGCCAACGTCCTGGCTTTC. Translated, it gives CASSGADSGANVLAF.

This clone has more than one count but fewer than ten. V and J are TRBV6-6 and TRBJ2-2; D is undetermined. The CDR3 is 16 amino acids. V shed 0 bases and J shed 4 bases, with 12 bases lying between them. Germline-derived CDR1 and CDR2 are MNHNY and SVGAGI (reference sequence). The CDR3 DNA reads as TGTGCCAGCAGTTACTCACTTACAGCTTCCACCGGGGAGCTGTTTTTT. It is translated as CASSYSLTASTGELFF.

Concerning this clone: At one of its ends the junction is not consistent with the germline gene, which may arise from a read error. The V call is TRBV30, the J call TRBJ2-7, with 7 bases aligning to TRBD1. CDR1 and CDR2 from the germline V gene are GTSNPN and SVGIG (reference sequence). The CDR3 runs to 15 residues. The CDR3 coding sequence is TGTGCCTGGAGCGGATTCGGGACAGCGACCTACGACCAGTACTTC. This sequence encodes CAWSGFGTATYDQYF.

This clone occurred many times. The chain carries TRBV7-6 and TRBJ2-7; possible D gene TRBD1, 6 bases. The CDR3 runs 15 residues. CDR1 and CDR2 (germline): SGHVS, FNYEAQ. Trimming took off 3 bases at V and 2 bases at J, with 14 bases between the two ends. DNA of the CDR3: TGTGCCAGCAGCTTCGCGTACGGGACAACCTACGAGCAGTACTTC. It encodes CASSFAYGTTYEQYF.

Many counts were recorded for this clone. This chain uses TRBV18 with TRBJ2-5; 7 nucleotides line up with TRBD1. The CDR3 contains 15 residues. J gave up 1 base and V 5 bases, and 7 bases lay outside the gene matches. Germline V lookup: CDR1 KGHSH, CDR2 LQKENI. The CDR3: CASSNYRDSQETQYF. Here the CDR3 DNA reads TGTGCCAGCTCAAACTACCGGGACAGCCAAGAGACCCAGTACTTC.

This clone was counted a few times. The CDR3: CASNGGTSGGVGEQFF. For the CDR3, the DNA is TGTGCCAGCAATGGCGGGACTAGCGGGGGGGTAGGGGAGCAGTTCTTC. The rearrangement uses TRBV2 and TRBJ2-1, with TRBD2 matching 16 bases. The germline V gene has CDR1 SNHLY and CDR2 FYNNEI. Trimming removed 7 bases from V and 10 bases from J; junction bases left unmatched: 10. The CDR3 runs 16 residues.

The V gene is TRBV28, the J gene TRBJ2-7; D is uncertain. Trimming pared 9 bases from V and 3 bases from J, leaving 9 bases between. Germline CDR1 reads MDHEN; CDR2 reads SYDVKM. The CDR3 spans 11 residues. The CDR3 DNA sequence: TGTGCCAGTCAGGAGCGCTACGAGCAGTACTTC. This gives the protein CASQERYEQYF.

To note about this clone: This likely comes from a read error, as the CDR3 has no conserved phenylalanine or tryptophan at its end. This chain uses TRBV20-1 with TRBJ1-1, with D hard to call. Looked up from germline, CDR1 is DFQATT and CDR2 is SNEGSKA (reference sequence). The CDR3 loop spans 11 amino acids. The CDR3 DNA follows: TGCAGTGCCAGAGCCGCAAGTGTAGCTTTCTGT. Its translation is CSARAASVAFC.

Ten or more counts support this clone. J is TRBJ1-1 and V is TRBV19; D is possibly TRBD1 (6 bases). This CDR3 is 15 amino acids long. V was trimmed by 6 bases and J by 0 bases, leaving 14 bases between them. Per germline, CDR1 LNHDA and CDR2 SQIVND (reference sequence). This CDR3 reads CASRPQGTMNTEAFF. Here the CDR3 DNA reads TGTGCCAGTAGACCTCAGGGGACCATGAACACTGAAGCTTTCTTT.

This clone was detected many times. V is TRBV10-3 and J is TRBJ1-2; unclear D gene. Trimming shortened V by 4 bases and J by 7 bases, and 13 bases separated the two germline ends. The CDR3 covers 13 residues. The germline gives CDR1 ENHRY, CDR2 SYGVKD. The CDR3 protein is CAISVGDEVGYTF. The CDR3 DNA sequence: TGTGCCATCAGTGTTGGGGATGAAGTTGGCTACACCTTC.

This clone was detected many times. The V gene is TRBV20-1, the J gene TRBJ2-7; 8 nucleotides match TRBD1. Germline values: CDR1 DFQATT, CDR2 SNEGSKA (reference sequence). The J segment lost 6 bases and the V segment lost 3 bases, leaving 4 bases of the junction unmatched. The CDR3 covers 12 residues. CDR3 protein: CSASRTGREQYF. Here the CDR3 DNA reads TGCAGTGCTAGCAGGACAGGGCGCGAGCAGTACTTC.

This clone was picked up many times. V usage is TRBV12-3 or TRBV12-4 and J usage is TRBJ1-1; D is unclear. The CDR3 runs 14 residues. Trimming pared 5 bases from V and 7 bases from J, leaving 17 bases between. CDR3 region: CASSPLEDRLEAFF. Written as DNA, the CDR3 is TGTGCCAGCAGTCCCCTGGAGGATCGGCTTGAAGCTTTCTTT.

This clone counts as medium-sized. V usage is TRBV27 and J usage is TRBJ2-1; TRBD2 matches at 7 bases. Looked up from germline, CDR1 is MNHEY and CDR2 is SMNVEV (reference sequence). The ends lost 5 bases at V and 7 bases at J; junction bases unmatched: 11. CDR3 length equals 15 residues. Here the CDR3 reads CASSSGTTPRNEQFF. DNA of the CDR3: TGTGCCAGCAGTAGCGGGACCACCCCTAGGAATGAGCAGTTCTTC.

The chain uses TRBV7-8 and TRBJ2-6; possibly TRBD1 or TRBD2 for D (5 bases each). The germline V gene encodes CDR1 SGHVS and CDR2 FQNEAQ. The CDR3 extends over 18 amino acids. V lost 5 bases, J lost 0 bases, and 17 bases lay in between. The CDR3 DNA reads TGTGCCAGCAGCCTCACAGGACTGGACTTCTCTGGGGCCAACGTCCTGACTTTC. This sequence encodes CASSLTGLDFSGANVLTF.

This clone has a count of ten or more. The chain uses TRBV12-3 or TRBV12-4 and TRBJ2-4; weak D call: TRBD2 (5 bases). The CDR3 has 17 amino acids. The V end was cut by 7 bases, the J end by 9 bases, with 28 bases between. The CDR3 nucleotides read TGTGCCAGCACCCTAAGGAGGACCTCAGGTAGGAGTGGCATTCAGTACTTC. The encoded protein is CASTLRRTSGRSGIQYF.

The rearrangement joins TRBV20-1 to TRBJ1-2; 7 nucleotides align to TRBD1. The CDR3 is 13 amino acids. J lost 5 bases, V lost 5 bases, and 8 bases had no gene match. Looked up from germline, CDR1 is DFQATT and CDR2 is SNEGSKA (reference sequence). The CDR3: CSAGQDPEYGYTF. The CDR3 DNA sequence: TGCAGTGCTGGACAGGATCCAGAGTATGGCTACACCTTC.

This clone was detected many times. This could be a read error, since a much larger clone is one nucleotide away. The rearrangement joins TRBV6-1 to TRBJ1-3; the match to TRBD1 covers 7 bases. CDR1 is MNHNS, CDR2 SASEGT, per germline. This CDR3 comprises 14 residues. V lost 2 bases, J lost 8 bases, and 6 bases stayed unmatched. In nucleotides, the CDR3 is TGTGCCAGCAGTGAACCGAGACAGGGTTACACCATATATTTT. Residues: CASSEPRQGYTIYF.

This clone was seen many times. V and J are TRBV20-1 and TRBJ2-1; the D gene could be TRBD1 or TRBD2 (5 bases each). CDR1 and CDR2 from the germline V gene are DFQATT and SNEGSKA (reference sequence). The V end lost 7 bases, the J end lost 6 bases, and 22 bases lay between the germline ends. CDR3 length: 15 residues. DNA for the CDR3: TGCAGTGTCATCCCCCGGGACCCTTATTCCAATGAGCAGTTCTTC. Protein: CSVIPRDPYSNEQFF.

This clone was detected a few times. A junction end diverges from the germline sequence, so it may reflect a read error. The chain recombines TRBV6-7 with TRBJ2-1; the D gene is possibly TRBD1 (7 bases). TRBV6-7 counts as an open reading frame of uncertain function. The CDR3 sequence is 15 residues long. The CDR3, as DNA: TGTGCCATCAGTGCGGGACAGTCCTCCTACAATGAGCAGTTCTTC. This translates into CAISAGQSSYNEQFF.

The table lists this clone with many counts. The genes are TRBV9 and TRBJ2-5, with TRBD1 as a possible D gene (6 bases). In germline, CDR1 is SGDLS, CDR2 YYNGEE. V lost 4 bases, J lost 2 bases, and 6 bases lay in between. This CDR3 spans 12 amino acids. The CDR3 reads CASSTGQETQYF. In DNA form, the CDR3 reads TGTGCCAGCAGCACAGGGCAAGAGACCCAGTACTTC. The complete variable domain, with remaining parts taken from reference TRBV9 and TRBJ2-5, reads DSGVTQTPKHLITATGQRVTLRCSPRSGDLSVYWYQQSLDQGLQFLIQYYNGEERAKGNILERFSAQQFPDLHSELNLSSLELGDSALYFCASSTGQETQYFGPGTRLLVL.

This clone was recorded a few times. At one end, the junction sequence differs from germline, possibly due to a read error. This sample also contains other DNA sequences that code for the same CDR3. The chain has TRBV7-9 and TRBJ1-2; 12 bases match TRBD1. The germline V gene has CDR1 SEHNR and CDR2 FQNEAQ (reference sequence). This CDR3 comprises 15 residues. The CDR3 DNA reads as TGTGCCAGTAGCTTGGGACAGGGGGCAGGGTATGGCTACACCTTC. Its protein is CASSLGQGAGYGYTF.

This clone was detected ten times or more. J is TRBJ2-6 and V is TRBV20-1; 12 nucleotides match TRBD1. The ends lost 4 bases at V and 2 bases at J; junction bases unmatched: 3. Germline loops: CDR1 DFQATT, CDR2 SNEGSKA (reference sequence). This CDR3 comprises 16 residues. The CDR3 here is CSATGTGGAGANVLTF. DNA for the CDR3: TGCAGTGCTACAGGGACAGGGGGCGCTGGGGCCAACGTCCTGACTTTC.

This clone came up many times. The V and J genes are TRBV3-1 and TRBJ1-6; D gene uncertain. The V gene's germline CDR1 is LGHDT and CDR2 YNNKEL (reference sequence). The CDR3 has 15 amino acids. Deletions cut 4 bases from V and 7 bases from J, with 14 bases between. This chain's CDR3 is CASSRPQDLNSPLHF. Here the CDR3 DNA reads TGTGCCAGCAGCCGACCGCAGGACCTAAATTCACCCCTCCACTTT.

This CDR3 reads CASREGPSTDTQYF. The CDR3 DNA follows: TGCGCCAGCAGGGAGGGACCTAGCACAGATACGCAGTATTTT. This sequence joins TRBV5-1 and TRBJ2-3, with a tentative D call TRBD2 (6 bases). The CDR3 is made up of 14 amino acids. Deletions cut 5 bases from V and 0 bases from J, with 10 bases between. Germline values: CDR1 SGHRS, CDR2 YFSETQ.

This clone counts as medium-sized. This rearrangement joins TRBV20-1 to TRBJ1-1; D is unclear. CDR3 size: 14 residues. Germline CDR1 and CDR2: DFQATT and SNEGSKA (reference sequence). Trimming shortened V by 4 bases and J by 0 bases, and 12 bases separated the two germline ends. The CDR3 reads CSATKQVLNTEAFF. In DNA form, the CDR3 reads TGCAGTGCTACAAAGCAGGTGCTGAACACTGAAGCTTTCTTT.

This clone was seen at least ten times. The chain recombines TRBV5-1 with TRBJ2-2, with a tentative D call TRBD1 (6 bases). This CDR3 is 16 amino acids long. Trimming took off 4 bases at V and 2 bases at J, with 15 bases between the two ends. Looked up from germline, CDR1 is SGHRS and CDR2 is YFSETQ. DNA for the CDR3: TGCGCCAGCAGCGTTAACAGGGTCGGAAACACCGGGGAGCTGTTTTTT. Its protein is CASSVNRVGNTGELFF.